The next 21 T cell receptor beta chains were all read from a single sample in a study of CD8+ T cells in alopecia areata. After isolation, RNA underwent reverse transcription to generate cDNA as the sequencing template. Some clones are missing from TCRdb's copy, which holds only in-frame ones; the method was immunoSEQ multiplex PCR. The sample includes about 150,000 clones, more than 45% of them seen just once. Sample: CD8+ T cells sorted from blood, taken at week 0. The source is a human donor with alopecia areata.

This chain links TRBV29-1 with TRBJ1-4; D possibly corresponds to TRBD1 (5 bases). Germline V gives CDR1 SQVTM, CDR2 ANQGSEA. Trimming took off 0 bases at V and 0 bases at J, with 8 bases between the two ends. CDR3 size: 15 residues. The CDR3 DNA follows: TGCAGCGTTGAAGATCGAGGGGCAACTAATGAAAAACTGTTTTTT. It specifies CSVEDRGATNEKLFF.

The V gene is TRBV7-2, the J gene TRBJ2-7; no definite D call. Trimming stripped 1 base from V and 3 bases from J, with 4 bases between. The germline V gene encodes CDR1 SGHTA and CDR2 FQGNSA. The CDR3 sequence is 12 residues long. In DNA, the CDR3 is TGTGCCAGCAGCTTAGTTGACTACGAGCAGTACTTC. It is translated as CASSLVDYEQYF.

CDR3 region: CASSEGTDLYNEQFF. CDR3 coding DNA: TGTGCCAGCAGTGAAGGGACTGATCTCTACAATGAGCAGTTCTTC. The V gene is TRBV2, the J gene TRBJ2-1; D is possibly TRBD2 (5 bases). This CDR3 contains 15 residues. Trimming pared 1 base from V and 3 bases from J, leaving 10 bases between. CDR1 and CDR2 (germline): SNHLY, FYNNEI.

V gene TRBV9 combines with J gene TRBJ1-5; D unresolved. Germline-derived CDR1 and CDR2 are SGDLS and YYNGEE. The CDR3 has 14 amino acids. V shed 0 bases and J shed 4 bases, with 8 bases lying between them. CDR3 in amino acids: CASSVGGTNQPQHF. In DNA, the CDR3 is TGTGCCAGCAGCGTAGGAGGCACAAATCAGCCCCAGCATTTT.

This clone was counted a few times. V and J are TRBV11-1 and TRBJ1-1; D uncertain. The CDR3 extends over 12 amino acids. The germline V and J ends were trimmed by 5 bases and 4 bases, with 8 bases remaining between them. CDR1 and CDR2 (germline): SGHAT, FQDESV (reference sequence). The CDR3 spells CASSLSGTEAFF. For the CDR3, the DNA is TGTGCCAGCAGCCTTTCGGGCACTGAAGCTTTCTTT.

This rearrangement joins TRBV30 to TRBJ2-5, with 10 positions matching TRBD1. This CDR3 region has 15 residues. Germline CDR1 and CDR2: GTSNPN and SVGIG (reference sequence). V lost 2 bases, J lost 5 bases, and 8 bases stayed unmatched. The CDR3 spells CAWSPLGTGDETQYF. CDR3 DNA: TGTGCCTGGAGTCCCCTCGGGACAGGGGACGAGACCCAGTACTTC.

The chain combines TRBV7-9 with TRBJ1-1; 9 nucleotides match TRBD1. Unmatched junction bases numbered 2, after V lost 4 bases and J lost 8 bases. This CDR3 spans 12 amino acids. CDR1 is SEHNR, CDR2 FQNEAQ, per germline (reference sequence). CDR3 protein: CASSSGQGEAFF. CDR3 nucleotide sequence: TGTGCCAGCAGCTCCGGACAGGGGGAAGCTTTCTTT. The full variable domain, in which reference TRBV7-9 and TRBJ1-1 provide the parts outside the CDR3, is DTGVSQNPRHKITKRGQNVTFRCDPISEHNRLYWYRQTLGQGPEFLTYFQNEAQLEKSRLLSDRFSAERPKGSFSTLEIQRTEQGDSAMYLCASSSGQGEAFFGQGTRLTVV.

This clone was seen only a few times. The chain employs TRBV19 and TRBJ1-1; D is ambiguous. Germline CDR1 reads LNHDA; CDR2 reads SQIVND (reference sequence). V lost 5 bases and J 3 bases, leaving 10 bases between the germline ends. The CDR3 length is 13 residues. The CDR3 region is CASSLLADTEAFF. CDR3 sequence (DNA): TGTGCCAGTAGTCTCCTCGCGGACACTGAAGCTTTCTTT. The full variable domain, with the rest looked up from reference TRBV19 and TRBJ1-1, is DGGITQSPKYLFRKEGQNVTLSCEQNLNHDAMYWYRQDPGQGLRLIYYSQIVNDFQKGDIAEGYSVSREKKESFPLTVTSAQKNPTAFYLCASSLLADTEAFFGQGTRLTVV.

This clone appeared once. The chain links TRBV4-3 to TRBJ1-5; D remains ambiguous. Trimming cost V 0 bases and J 4 bases, with 16 bases left between them. This CDR3 comprises 17 residues. The germline V gene has CDR1 LGHNA and CDR2 YSLEER. The CDR3 nucleotides read TGCGCCAGCAGCCAAGATTTTGGCAGTGAAGGGAATCAGCCCCAGCATTTT. This encodes CASSQDFGSEGNQPQHF.

This chain connects TRBV30 to TRBJ1-1; D uncertain. In germline, CDR1 is GTSNPN, CDR2 SVGIG (reference sequence). The V and J ends lost 1 base and 1 base respectively, with 4 bases between them. There are 12 residues in the CDR3. CDR3 loop: CAWSERNTEAFF. The CDR3 DNA sequence: TGTGCCTGGAGTGAGAGGAACACTGAAGCTTTCTTT.

V is TRBV4-3 and J is TRBJ1-1, with D perhaps matching TRBD1 (5 bases). The V gene lost 0 bases and the J gene lost 4 bases, with 12 bases spanning the gap. The CDR3 covers 15 residues. Germline CDR1 and CDR2: LGHNA and YSLEER. CDR3: CASSQEWLGRTEAFF. The CDR3 bases are TGCGCCAGCAGCCAAGAATGGTTGGGGCGCACTGAAGCTTTCTTT.

This rearrangement joins TRBV29-1 to TRBJ2-7; 7 bases agree with TRBD1. Germline trimming cut 0 bases from V and 1 base from J; bases unmatched to any gene: 6. This CDR3 is 15 amino acids long. The germline V gene encodes CDR1 SQVTM and CDR2 ANQGSEA. CDR3 sequence reads: CSVEDLTGTSYEQYF. CDR3 DNA sequence: TGCAGCGTTGAAGATCTGACAGGGACGTCCTACGAGCAGTACTTC.

This chain joins TRBV19 and TRBJ2-7; 12 bases agree with TRBD1. Germline CDR1 and CDR2: LNHDA and SQIVND (reference sequence). The junction had 3 bases not matched to a gene; V was cut back by 3 bases and J by 6 bases. The CDR3 totals 14 residues. CDR3 nucleotide sequence: TGTGCCAGTAGTATGGGGACAGGGGGCGCCGAGCAGTACTTC. Its translation: CASSMGTGGAEQYF.

This clone has a single count. The V gene is TRBV5-6, the J gene TRBJ2-5, with D perhaps matching TRBD2 (6 bases). CDR1 and CDR2 from the germline V gene are SGHDT and YYEEEE. The V end was cut by 4 bases, the J end by 5 bases, with 21 bases between. This CDR3 has 16 amino acids. CDR3 residues: CASSQNAGPAGETQYF. The CDR3 region has the DNA TGTGCCAGCAGCCAGAACGCCGGACCCGCGGGGGAGACCCAGTACTTC.

This clone was seen many times. The rearrangement links TRBV9 to TRBJ2-7; D perhaps matches TRBD2 (7 bases). V lost 7 bases and J 6 bases, leaving 14 bases between the germline ends. Germline CDR1 and CDR2: SGDLS and YYNGEE. This CDR3 region has 12 residues. Written as DNA, the CDR3 is TGTGCCAGCGGGGAGGGGGGCCTCGAGCAGTACTTC. This codes for CASGEGGLEQYF.

CDR3 sequence reads: CASTTGAIPGELFF. The CDR3 coding sequence is TGTGCCAGCACCACGGGAGCGATTCCCGGGGAGCTGTTTTTT. The chain joins TRBV6-6 to TRBJ2-2, with D perhaps matching TRBD2 (6 bases). Germline CDR1 reads MNHNY; CDR2 reads SVGAGI (reference sequence). The CDR3 length is 14 residues. V was trimmed by 7 bases and J by 6 bases, leaving 15 bases between them.

This chain joins TRBV6-5 and TRBJ2-7; TRBD2 might be the D (6 bases). Germline CDR1 is MNHEY and CDR2 is SVGAGI. V was clipped by 0 bases and J by 5 bases, with 14 bases between them. This CDR3 contains 15 residues. Here the CDR3 DNA reads TGTGCCAGCAGTTACTCGGAGGGATATAGCGACGAGCAGTACTTC. This codes for CASSYSEGYSDEQYF.

This clone has more than one count but fewer than ten. This rearrangement joins TRBV15 to TRBJ1-2, with D unresolved. Germline-derived CDR1 and CDR2 are LNHNV and YYDKDF (reference sequence). V lost 5 bases, J lost 4 bases, and 17 bases lay in between. This CDR3 comprises 15 residues. The CDR3 protein is CATSGRLSEGYGYTF. In DNA, the CDR3 is TGTGCCACCAGCGGCCGACTCTCCGAGGGCTATGGCTACACCTTC.

With regard to this clone: At the DNA level, this CDR3 is encoded by other sequences in the same sample as well. The chain has TRBV14 and TRBJ2-3; D is ambiguous. The germline V gene has CDR1 SGHDN and CDR2 FVKESK. This CDR3 is 12 amino acids long. The V end was cut by 4 bases, the J end by 1 base, with 3 bases between. The CDR3 DNA is TGTGCCAGCAGCCCGGGCACAGATACGCAGTATTTT. As protein: CASSPGTDTQYF.

This clone has just a few counts. The chain joins TRBV27 to TRBJ2-3; D possibly uses TRBD1 or TRBD2 (5 bases each). With 3 bases removed from V and 2 bases from J, the gap between germline ends came to 9 bases. The CDR3 is 14 residues long. The germline CDR1 and CDR2 sequences are MNHEY and SMNVEV (reference sequence). In DNA, the CDR3 is TGTGCCAGCAGTTTCGGGGCACCCACAGATACGCAGTATTTT. It encodes CASSFGAPTDTQYF.

The V gene is TRBV30, the J gene TRBJ1-5, with D unresolved. The germline V and J ends were trimmed by 2 bases and 9 bases, with 20 bases remaining between them. This CDR3 comprises 15 residues. Germline CDR1 is GTSNPN and CDR2 is SVGIG (reference sequence). CDR3 region: CAWSTLGADESPQHF. CDR3 nucleotides: TGTGCCTGGAGTACCCTCGGTGCGGACGAATCGCCCCAGCATTTT.